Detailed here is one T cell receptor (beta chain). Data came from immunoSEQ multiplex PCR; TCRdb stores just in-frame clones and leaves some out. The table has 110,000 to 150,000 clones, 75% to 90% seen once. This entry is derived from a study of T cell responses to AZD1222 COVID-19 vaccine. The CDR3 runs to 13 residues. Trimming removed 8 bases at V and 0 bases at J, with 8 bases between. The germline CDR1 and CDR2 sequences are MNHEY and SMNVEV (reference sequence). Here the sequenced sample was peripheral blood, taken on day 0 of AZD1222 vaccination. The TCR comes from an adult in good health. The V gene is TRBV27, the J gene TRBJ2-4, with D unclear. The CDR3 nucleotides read TGTGCCAGCGCTTCCCTAGCCAAAAACATTCAGTACTTC. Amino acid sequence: CASASLAKNIQYF.